The 15 T cell receptor beta chains below all came from one sample that was sequenced in a study of CD8+CD57+ T cells in acquired aplastic anemia. Genomic DNA was employed as the template in profiling TCR beta VDJ and CDR3. Each CDR3 protein gets one entry after TCRdb re-called the reads with MiXCR. Here the sample spans 200,000 to 250,000 distinct CDR3 sequences, around 60% being singletons. Sequencing was performed on sorted CD4+, CD8+, or CD8+CD57+ T cells (not recorded which) from PBMCs. The origin of the receptors is a human donor in good health.

This chain uses TRBV7-9 with TRBJ1-5, with unresolved D. Between the trimmed V and J ends, which lost 1 base and 0 bases, there was a span of 7 bases. CDR3 length: 15 amino acids. Germline lookup yields CDR1 SEHNR and CDR2 FQNEAQ (reference sequence). This CDR3 is CASSLGGSSNQPQHF. Written as DNA, the CDR3 is TGTGCCAGCAGCTTAGGAGGGTCTAGCAATCAGCCCCAGCATTTT.

The CDR3 region is CASSAGTRREQYF. The DNA of the CDR3 is TGTGCCAGCAGCGCTGGGACTCGTCGTGAGCAGTACTTC. This chain joins TRBV7-2 and TRBJ2-7, with D possibly being TRBD2 (6 bases). The CDR3 length is 13 residues. Germline V gene data show CDR1 as SGHTA and CDR2 as FQGNSA. V lost 5 bases and J 7 bases, leaving 15 bases between the germline ends. Full variable domain (rest looked up from reference TRBV7-2 and TRBJ2-7): GAGVSQSPSNKVTEKGKDVELRCDPISGHTALYWYRQSLGQGLEFLIYFQGNSAPDKSGLPSDRFSAERTGGSVSTLTIQRTQQEDSAVYLCASSAGTRREQYFGPGTRLTVT.

This rearrangement joins TRBV20-1 to TRBJ2-1; D is possibly TRBD1 (5 bases). Trimming left V 1 base short and J 10 bases short, with 14 bases between. The germline CDR1 and CDR2 sequences are DFQATT and SNEGSKA (reference sequence). This CDR3 has 13 residues. The CDR3 region has the DNA TGCAGTGCTAGAGGGACAAGGGATTGGGAGCAGTTCTTC. It codes for CSARGTRDWEQFF.

The rearrangement links TRBV6-5 to TRBJ2-5, with TRBD2 as a possible D gene (6 bases). In germline, CDR1 is MNHEY, CDR2 SVGAGI. The V end was cut by 4 bases, the J end by 5 bases, with 23 bases between. The CDR3 length is 17 residues. The CDR3 DNA is TGTGCCAGCAGTTCGTTTACTGGGAGGACCACCGGGGAGACCCAGTACTTC. Translation gives CASSSFTGRTTGETQYF.

The chain couples TRBV7-2 to TRBJ1-2; possible D gene TRBD1, 5 bases. V shed 11 bases and J shed 3 bases, with 19 bases lying between them. CDR1 and CDR2 (germline): SGHTA, FQGNSA. This CDR3 region has 14 residues. The CDR3 reads CAQQQAWGDYGYTF. DNA of the CDR3: TGTGCCCAGCAGCAGGCATGGGGGGACTATGGCTACACCTTC.

This clonotype was seen a handful of times. At one boundary the junction diverges from the germline segment, which might be a read error. The chain couples TRBV7-7 to TRBJ1-1, with D hard to call. Germline V CDR1 and CDR2: SSHAT, FNYEAQ (reference sequence). The CDR3 is made up of 13 amino acids. Here the CDR3 reads CASSMTRTTEAFF. The CDR3, as DNA: TGTGCTAGCAGCATGACAAGGACCACTGAAGCTTTCTTT.

This sequence joins TRBV5-8 and TRBJ2-5, with 7 bases identical to TRBD1. In germline, CDR1 is SGHTS, CDR2 YDEGEE. CDR3 size: 18 residues. The J segment lost 2 bases and the V segment lost 1 base, leaving 14 bases of the junction unmatched. The CDR3 region is CASSLPVTSGTEQETQYF. In nucleotides, the CDR3 is TGTGCCAGCAGCTTGCCGGTGACCTCGGGGACAGAACAAGAGACCCAGTACTTC.

This clonotype was found many times. The V gene is TRBV6-5, the J gene TRBJ2-7; D possibly corresponds to TRBD2 (6 bases). V shed 2 bases and J shed 5 bases, with 19 bases lying between them. The CDR3 totals 16 residues. CDR1 is MNHEY, CDR2 SVGAGI, per germline. The CDR3 protein is CASSYRTRYPGDEQYF. The CDR3 region has the DNA TGTGCCAGCAGTTACCGTACCAGATATCCGGGAGACGAGCAGTACTTC.

V gene TRBV2 combines with J gene TRBJ2-7; 8 nucleotides match TRBD2. Germline lookup yields CDR1 SNHLY and CDR2 FYNNEI. J lost 0 bases, V lost 7 bases, and 8 bases had no gene match. This CDR3 is built from 15 residues. Here the CDR3 DNA reads TGTGCCAGCAAGGGCTTTACTAGCGGCTCCTACGAGCAGTACTTC. This codes for CASKGFTSGSYEQYF.

This chain connects TRBV5-8 to TRBJ2-1, with 7 bases that match TRBD2. V lost 0 bases and J lost 4; bases outside the gene matches: 13. The CDR3 extends over 18 amino acids. Germline-derived CDR1 and CDR2 are SGHTS and YDEGEE. The CDR3 DNA is TGTGCCAGCAGCTTGGGGGCCCCGGGGAGCGGGATTTACAATGAGCAGTTCTTC. It specifies CASSLGAPGSGIYNEQFF.

J is TRBJ2-3 and V is TRBV4-1; no definite D call. This CDR3 contains 12 residues. V gave up 3 bases and J gave up 5 bases, with 6 bases separating them. In germline, CDR1 is MGHRA, CDR2 YSYEKL. CDR3 region: CASSHNQDTQYF. CDR3 sequence (DNA): TGCGCCAGCAGCCATAATCAAGATACGCAGTATTTT.

The chain carries TRBV20-1 and TRBJ2-5; 11 bases line up with TRBD1. The CDR3 loop spans 16 amino acids. Germline lookup yields CDR1 DFQATT and CDR2 SNEGSKA (reference sequence). V was pared by 5 bases and J by 0 bases, with 8 bases of the junction left unmatched. This CDR3 is CSARTGGRPYQETQYF. DNA for the CDR3: TGCAGTGCTCGGACAGGGGGCCGGCCGTACCAAGAGACCCAGTACTTC.

The V gene is TRBV10-2, the J gene TRBJ1-2; a weak D match, TRBD1 (5 bases). The CDR3 has 11 amino acids. V shed 10 bases and J shed 8 bases, with 14 bases lying between them. Germline V CDR1 and CDR2: WSHSY, SAAADI. The CDR3 here is CATGLKGGYTF. CDR3 DNA sequence: TGCGCCACCGGACTTAAGGGGGGCTACACCTTC.

As to this clonotype: A much larger clone lies one base from this, so it may be a read error. This chain links TRBV6-1 with TRBJ1-4; D is unclear. The CDR3 spans 13 residues. Germline V gives CDR1 MNHNS, CDR2 SASEGT. Trimming cost V 4 bases and J 6 bases, with 9 bases left between them. DNA for the CDR3: TGTGCCAGCAGTGGAGGTCTCCATGAAAAACTGTTTTTT. It translates to CASSGGLHEKLFF.

The chain links TRBV2 to TRBJ2-7; TRBD1 is a possible D gene (6 bases). Germline CDR1 reads SNHLY; CDR2 reads FYNNEI. The germline V and J ends were trimmed by 5 bases and 3 bases, with 14 bases remaining between them. The CDR3 extends over 14 amino acids. The CDR3 is CASSLGQLSYEQYF. The CDR3 region has the DNA TGTGCCAGCAGTCTTGGACAGTTAAGCTACGAGCAGTACTTC.